Below, 27 T cell receptor beta chains from the same sample are listed, as sequenced in a study of blood T cells in healthy people across ages. Sample-barcoded 5' priming and a J-beta primer mix drove a second PCR of about 7 to 11 cycles. TCRdb ran MiXCR on the 5' RACE reads and lists one entry per CDR3 protein. The sample records about 1.5 million distinct CDR3 sequences, roughly 45% being singletons. Sequences were obtained from blood. These receptors originate from a woman between 18 and 29 years old in good health.

V and J are TRBV12-3 or TRBV12-4 and TRBJ1-2; D is unresolved. This CDR3 has 12 residues. Trimming stripped 6 bases from V and 9 bases from J, with 14 bases between. The chain's CDR3 is CASRTYSGSYTF. CDR3 coding DNA: TGTGCCAGCAGAACGTACAGCGGGAGCTACACCTTC.

A few counts support this clonotype. The chain has TRBV4-1 and TRBJ1-1; 9 nucleotides align to TRBD1. Germline V gene sequence: CDR1 MGHRA, CDR2 YSYEKL. The CDR3 extends over 15 amino acids. V dropped 1 base and J dropped 3; count of bases not matched to a gene: 3. The CDR3 loop is CASSQGTGAYTEAFF. The CDR3 DNA sequence: TGCGCCAGCAGCCAAGGGACAGGGGCGTACACTGAAGCTTTCTTT.

This chain joins TRBV7-8 and TRBJ2-1, with TRBD2 matching 7 bases. The germline V gene has CDR1 SGHVS and CDR2 FQNEAQ. The length of the CDR3 is 18 residues. V shed 2 bases, J shed 5 bases, and the junction held 15 bases outside the gene matches. The CDR3 region is CASSLPRDYSGSHNEQFF. CDR3 DNA sequence: TGTGCCAGCAGCTTACCGCGGGACTATAGCGGGTCCCACAATGAGCAGTTCTTC.

V is TRBV20-1 and J is TRBJ1-1; no reliable D call. Trimming removed 0 bases from V and 3 bases from J, with 5 bases in between. The CDR3 is made up of 12 amino acids. CDR1 is DFQATT, CDR2 SNEGSKA, per germline (reference sequence). The CDR3 spells CSAREGYTEAFF. CDR3 nucleotide sequence: TGCAGTGCTAGAGAGGGTTACACTGAAGCTTTCTTT.

The chain recombines TRBV7-6 with TRBJ1-6; TRBD1 is a possible D gene (5 bases). The germline V gene encodes CDR1 SGHVS and CDR2 FNYEAQ. Between the trimmed V and J ends, which lost 3 bases and 3 bases, there was a span of 27 bases. The CDR3 covers 21 residues. In nucleotides, the CDR3 is TGTGCCAGCAGCTTCCGTTTTCAGGGAGGAAAAGACGATCTCTATAATTCACCCCTCCACTTT. This sequence encodes CASSFRFQGGKDDLYNSPLHF.

The chain combines TRBV12-3 or TRBV12-4 with TRBJ1-2; D is ambiguous. The CDR3 contains 12 residues. The V and J ends lost 5 bases and 8 bases respectively, with 12 bases between them. CDR3 region: CASSENWQGYTF. The CDR3 nucleotides are TGTGCCAGCAGTGAAAATTGGCAGGGCTACACCTTC.

V gene TRBV6-1 combines with J gene TRBJ2-7; D might be TRBD1 (5 bases). The V gene lost 4 bases and the J gene lost 3 bases, with 10 bases spanning the gap. This CDR3 is 13 amino acids long. Germline CDR1 MNHNS, CDR2 SASEGT. This chain's CDR3 is CASSGRGFYEQYF. CDR3 DNA sequence: TGTGCCAGCAGTGGAAGGGGTTTCTACGAGCAGTACTTC.

V and J are TRBV9 and TRBJ1-1; the D is unclear. Germline values: CDR1 SGDLS, CDR2 YYNGEE. Trimming pared 1 base from V and 1 base from J, leaving 11 bases between. The CDR3 is made up of 15 amino acids. This CDR3 is CASSVPPTPNTEAFF. The CDR3 DNA follows: TGTGCCAGCAGCGTACCGCCTACACCGAACACTGAAGCTTTCTTT.

CDR3 sequence reads: CASTFSRDPQYF. The CDR3 DNA sequence: TGTGCCAGCACCTTCAGCCGGGACCCGCAGTATTTT. This chain connects TRBV28 to TRBJ2-3; D is perhaps TRBD1 or TRBD2 (5 bases each). The CDR3 sequence is 12 residues long. Trimming removed 7 bases at V and 10 bases at J, with 15 bases between. Germline loops: CDR1 MDHEN, CDR2 SYDVKM.

The CDR3 is CASSQGRDSVPYEQYF. CDR3 bases: TGCGCCAGCAGCCAAGGGCGAGATTCCGTGCCCTACGAGCAGTACTTC. This chain connects TRBV4-1 to TRBJ2-4, with D hard to call. The DNA end favors TRBJ2-7, so the J call may be wrong. CDR1 and CDR2 (germline): MGHRA, YSYEKL. The CDR3 has 16 amino acids.

V is TRBV6-5 and J is TRBJ1-2, with 8 bases identical to TRBD1. Germline V lookup: CDR1 MNHEY, CDR2 SVGAGI. V was pared by 7 bases and J by 4 bases, with 11 bases of the junction left unmatched. CDR3 length: 15 amino acids. The CDR3 reads CASIGNPDRGYGYTF. DNA of the CDR3: TGTGCCAGCATAGGGAACCCCGACAGGGGCTATGGCTACACCTTC.

A few counts support this clonotype. The chain links TRBV5-1 to TRBJ1-4; possibly TRBD1 for D (5 bases). This CDR3 has 14 residues. Germline V CDR1 and CDR2: SGHRS, YFSETQ. The germline V and J ends were trimmed by 0 bases and 8 bases, with 11 bases remaining between them. CDR3 region: CASSLGVRGEKLFF. CDR3 bases: TGCGCCAGCAGCTTGGGCGTTCGGGGCGAAAAACTGTTTTTT.

This clonotype was observed a handful of times. The chain employs TRBV28 and TRBJ1-2, with TRBD1 matching over 8 bases. Trimming removed 6 bases from V and 6 bases from J; junction bases left unmatched: 12. CDR1 and CDR2 from the germline V gene are MDHEN and SYDVKM. This CDR3 spans 15 amino acids. Here the CDR3 DNA reads TGTGCCAGCAGAGGACAGGGAGGGGTTCGCAATGGCTACACCTTC. It encodes CASRGQGGVRNGYTF.

The chain uses TRBV13 and TRBJ2-6, with D possibly TRBD1 on 5 matching bases. V was pared by 6 bases and J by 1 base, with 10 bases between. Looked up from germline, CDR1 is PRHDT and CDR2 is FYEKMQ (reference sequence). This CDR3 has 15 residues. This CDR3 reads CASRGLLSGANVLTF. The CDR3 nucleotides read TGTGCCAGCAGGGGGCTCCTTTCTGGGGCCAACGTCCTGACTTTC.

V gene TRBV7-7 combines with J gene TRBJ2-5; D perhaps matches TRBD1 (5 bases). The CDR3 is 13 amino acids. The germline V gene has CDR1 SSHAT and CDR2 FNYEAQ (reference sequence). Trimming took off 4 bases at V and 11 bases at J, with 17 bases between the two ends. The CDR3 loop reads CASSYGQNNEQYF. DNA of the CDR3: TGTGCCAGCAGCTACGGACAAAACAATGAGCAGTACTTC.

CDR3 coding DNA: TGCGCCAGCAGCACCGGTATAGAGACCCAGTACTTC. Encoded protein: CASSTGIETQYF. The gene calls are TRBV5-1 and TRBJ2-5; D uncertain. CDR3 size: 12 residues. CDR1 SGHRS and CDR2 YFSETQ come from the germline V gene. The ends were cut back, 4 bases at V and 4 bases at J, with 8 bases in the middle.

This sequence joins TRBV5-1 and TRBJ2-2; D is uncertain. Germline CDR1 and CDR2: SGHRS and YFSETQ. V lost 0 bases, J lost 0 bases, and 9 bases lay in between. The length of the CDR3 is 16 residues. The CDR3 nucleotides read TGCGCCAGCAGCTTGGTAGTTCTCGCGAACACCGGGGAGCTGTTTTTT. Translating it yields CASSLVVLANTGELFF.

J is TRBJ2-7 and V is TRBV6-5; 8 nucleotides align to TRBD2. The CDR3 extends over 16 amino acids. The junction had 7 bases not matched to a gene; V was cut back by 0 bases and J by 3 bases. The germline CDR1 and CDR2 sequences are MNHEY and SVGAGI. The CDR3 DNA reads as TGTGCCAGCAGTTACTCGACCCGAAGCGGGAGCTACGAGCAGTACTTC. Translating gives CASSYSTRSGSYEQYF.

CDR3: CASSLMSDSLGEQYF. For the CDR3, the DNA is TGTGCCAGCAGTTTAATGTCAGATTCTCTCGGCGAGCAGTACTTC. This chain connects TRBV12-3 or TRBV12-4 to TRBJ2-7; D ambiguous. Deletions cut 2 bases from V and 6 bases from J, with 17 bases between. CDR3 length: 15 residues.

This clonotype was detected once. This chain links TRBV3-1 with TRBJ2-1, with a tentative D call TRBD2 (6 bases). CDR1 is LGHDT and CDR2 is YNNKEL in the germline V gene (reference sequence). V shed 7 bases and J shed 5 bases, with 18 bases lying between them. CDR3 length: 15 residues. CDR3 sequence: CASTRRAGQHNEQFF. The CDR3 DNA reads as TGTGCCAGCACCCGGAGGGCGGGGCAACACAATGAGCAGTTCTTC.

This clonotype was picked up a small number of times. This rearrangement joins TRBV7-9 to TRBJ2-4; D gene uncertain. The CDR3 loop spans 12 amino acids. CDR1 and CDR2 (germline): SEHNR, FQNEAQ (reference sequence). V shed 4 bases and J shed 5 bases, with 6 bases lying between them. The CDR3: CASSWVENIQYF. CDR3 coding DNA: TGTGCCAGCAGCTGGGTCGAAAACATTCAGTACTTC.

In this sample, this clonotype turned up a few times. V is TRBV15 and J is TRBJ1-2, with a possible D match to TRBD1 (6 bases). The CDR3 has 14 amino acids. V was pared by 1 base and J by 5 bases, with 11 bases between. Germline V lookup: CDR1 LNHNV, CDR2 YYDKDF (reference sequence). The DNA for the CDR3 is TGTGCCACCAGCAGAGGCCTGGACAGTTATGGCTACACCTTC. It specifies CATSRGLDSYGYTF. Full variable domain (rest looked up from reference TRBV15 and TRBJ1-2): DAMVIQNPRYQVTQFGKPVTLSCSQTLNHNVMYWYQQKSSQAPKLLFHYYDKDFNNEADTPDNFQSRRPNTSFCFLDIRSPGLGDTAMYLCATSRGLDSYGYTFGSGTRLTVV.

This clonotype occurred a few times. The chain has TRBV15 and TRBJ2-1; TRBD2 is a possible D gene (6 bases). Trimming left V 1 base short and J 5 bases short, with 15 bases between. Germline assignment: CDR1 LNHNV and CDR2 YYDKDF (reference sequence). CDR3 length: 16 amino acids. The CDR3 coding sequence is TGTGCCACCAGCAGAGTAGGGACTTATCATGACAATGAGCAGTTCTTC. Translation gives CATSRVGTYHDNEQFF.

The chain joins TRBV20-1 to TRBJ1-1, with 9 nucleotides matching TRBD1. The trim removed 0 bases at V and 0 bases at J, leaving 5 bases unmatched. This CDR3 is built from 16 residues. Germline CDR1 DFQATT, CDR2 SNEGSKA (reference sequence). The CDR3, as DNA: TGCAGTGCTAGAGACCCGGGACAGGGCATGAACACTGAAGCTTTCTTT. It yields the protein CSARDPGQGMNTEAFF.

The chain employs TRBV15 and TRBJ2-3; TRBD1 aligns across 9 bases. This CDR3 comprises 18 residues. V trimming: 0 bases; J trimming: 0 bases; junction bases outside the gene matches: 7. The germline V gene has CDR1 LNHNV and CDR2 YYDKDF (reference sequence). In DNA, the CDR3 is TGTGCCACCAGCAGAGATCCAGGGACAGGGACTAGCACAGATACGCAGTATTTT. Protein: CATSRDPGTGTSTDTQYF.

The gene calls are TRBV6-5 and TRBJ2-3; D call uncertain. Trimming cost V 8 bases and J 4 bases, with 7 bases left between them. The CDR3 consists of 11 residues. Germline lookup yields CDR1 MNHEY and CDR2 SVGAGI. This CDR3 is CASFLPDTQYF. The CDR3 nucleotides are TGTGCCAGCTTTCTGCCAGATACGCAGTATTTT.

The chain joins TRBV12-3 or TRBV12-4 to TRBJ2-3; D gene uncertain. This CDR3 comprises 13 residues. V dropped 11 bases and J dropped 0 bases, with 12 bases sitting between them. DNA of the CDR3: TGTGCCGTTACCCGCTCGAGCACAGATACGCAGTATTTT. Its translation: CAVTRSSTDTQYF.